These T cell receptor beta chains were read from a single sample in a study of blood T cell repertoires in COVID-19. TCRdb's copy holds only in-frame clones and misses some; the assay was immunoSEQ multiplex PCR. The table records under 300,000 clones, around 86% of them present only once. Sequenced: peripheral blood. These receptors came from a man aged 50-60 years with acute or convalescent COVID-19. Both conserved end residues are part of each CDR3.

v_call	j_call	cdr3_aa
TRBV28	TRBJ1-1	CASSFGSREAFF
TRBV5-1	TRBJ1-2	CASSLREPYGYTF
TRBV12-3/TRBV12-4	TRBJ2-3	CASSPIGADTQYF
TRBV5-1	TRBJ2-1	CASSLAGVGYNEQFF
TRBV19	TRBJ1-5	CASSIVGAGGRGNQPQHF
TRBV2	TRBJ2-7	CASSGGTGVMEQYF
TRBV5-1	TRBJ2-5	CASSLGSGTSETQYF
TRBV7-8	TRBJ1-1	CASSLGTSNTEAFF
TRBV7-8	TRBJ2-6	CASSLAGQSGANVLTF
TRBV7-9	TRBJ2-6	CASSLEGTGAGANVLTF
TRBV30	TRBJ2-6	CAWDRGQSGANVLTF
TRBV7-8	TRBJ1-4	CASSTSGATNEKLFF
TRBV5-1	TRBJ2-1	CASGTGTGGTEQFF
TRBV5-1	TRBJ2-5	CASKLSGDKGETQYF
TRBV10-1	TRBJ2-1	CASSEFGLAGGEQFF
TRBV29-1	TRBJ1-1	CSVAGDREAQKEAFF
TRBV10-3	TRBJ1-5	CAISEGRGTDNQPQHF
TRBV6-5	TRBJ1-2	CASRNDRAGAYGYTF
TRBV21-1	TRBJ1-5	CASTLRGRTAPF
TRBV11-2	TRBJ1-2	CATVSGVPINYGYTF
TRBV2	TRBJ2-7	CASSVATSDPKEQYF
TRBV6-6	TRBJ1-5	CASEKAGQPQHF
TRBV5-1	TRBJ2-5	CASSLNTEETQYF
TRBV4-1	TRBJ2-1	CASSPSSGGINEQFF
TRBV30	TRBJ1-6	CAWGGQGMNSPLHF
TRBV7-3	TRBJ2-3	CASSLLGLDLHPQYF
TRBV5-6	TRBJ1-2	CASSDLGGSGGYTF
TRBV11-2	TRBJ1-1	CASSSIDRGGTEAFF
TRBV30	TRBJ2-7	CAWSVSGAGWSEQYF
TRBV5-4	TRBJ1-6	CASSSGTGGRNSPLHF
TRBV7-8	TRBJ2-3	CASSPLVGGARDTQYF
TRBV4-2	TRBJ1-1	CASSQQDTEAFF
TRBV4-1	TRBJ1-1	CASSQAGTGDLLNTEAFF
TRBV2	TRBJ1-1	CASRMGGTEAFF
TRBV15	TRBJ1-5	CATSMEGGDWNQPQHF
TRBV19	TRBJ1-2	CASKIRGGYGYTF
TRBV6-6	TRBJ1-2	CASSYHSLNYGYTF
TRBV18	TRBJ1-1	CASSPTRDVEAFF
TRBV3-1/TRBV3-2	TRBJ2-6	CASSQESGDRTPSGANVLTF
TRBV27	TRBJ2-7	CASSLSWAGGDEQYF
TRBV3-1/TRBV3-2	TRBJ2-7	CASRKDSFVHEQYF
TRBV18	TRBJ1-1	CASSPTGGGMGTEAFF
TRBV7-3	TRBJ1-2	CASSSTGRTYGYTF
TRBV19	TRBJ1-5	CASIDRYSNQPQHF
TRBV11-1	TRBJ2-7	CASSKDLGLYEQYF
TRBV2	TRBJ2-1	CAQGTGAYNEQFF
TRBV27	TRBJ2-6	CASSPEGVGSGANVLTF
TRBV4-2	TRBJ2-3	CASSQGFERGGLDTQYF
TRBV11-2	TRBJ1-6	CASRKGQGGSPLHF
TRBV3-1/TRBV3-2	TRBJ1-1	CASKGQGEAFF
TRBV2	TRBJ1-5	CASNLQGLSDQPQHF
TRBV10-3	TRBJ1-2	CAISEGTGYGYTF
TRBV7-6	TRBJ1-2	CASSLGTDPNYGYTF
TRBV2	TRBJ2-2	CASSLSRTGVHGGELFF
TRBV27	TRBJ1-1	CASSLGLYTEAFF